Sequencing of this TCR beta chain was carried out in a study of cytomegalovirus exposure and HLA in healthy donors. Study findings and constraints: An ancestry cluster, one associated with Asian ancestry, reportedly showed fewer N-insertions than the roughly 670-donor mean in a later analysis.

This clone was picked up a small number of times. No antigen is known for it. The CDR3 loop spans 16 amino acids. The germline V gene has CDR1 KGHSH and CDR2 LQKENI. V gave up 5 bases and J gave up 3 bases; unmatched junction bases: 3. 13 Jbeta primers and 60 Vbeta primers were used for the PCR. Profiling relied on immunoSEQ multiplex PCR, and the TCRdb table lists in-frame clones only, not all of them. Among 55,000 or so clones listed, roughly 79% were seen once. Specimen: PBMCs. The rearrangement joins TRBV18 to TRBJ2-2, with 13 positions matching TRBD2. The clonotype was recovered from a man aged 45-65 years in good health and CMV-seronegative. CDR3 DNA: TGTGCCAGCTCAGCCGGACTAGCGGGGGACACCGGGGAGCTGTTTTTT. Amino acids: CASSAGLAGDTGELFF.